A selection of T cell receptor beta chains follows, all from one sample in a study of blood T cell repertoires in COVID-19. The data were produced by immunoSEQ multiplex PCR, yet TCRdb's version contains in-frame clones alone and is incomplete. This sample has about 250,000 clones, with approximately 84% found just once. Sample: PBMCs or T cells enriched from blood (not recorded which). These TCRs come from a middle-aged man who had recovered from COVID-19. The CDR3 runs from the conserved cysteine through the conserved F or W. The order of the fields is clone size, D gene, J gene, V gene, CDR3 DNA, CDR3 protein. A D gene is named only where the DNA matches it firmly. Clone size, where shown, is once, few, many, or a class for clones that have expanded.

clone size: .
D gene: .
J gene: TRBJ1-3
V gene: TRBV7-9
CDR3 DNA: TGTGCTGGGGGGGCTGGAAACACCATATATTTT
CDR3 protein: CAGGAGNTIYF

clone size: .
D gene: .
J gene: TRBJ2-3
V gene: TRBV19
CDR3 DNA: TGTGCCAGTAACCGAAACTCAGATACGCAGTATTTT
CDR3 protein: CASNRNSDTQYF

clone size: .
D gene: .
J gene: TRBJ2-7
V gene: TRBV7-9
CDR3 DNA: TGTGCCAGCAGCATATTTCTAGGGGGGGGAAGCGGCGAGCAGTACTTC
CDR3 protein: CASSIFLGGGSGEQYF

clone size: .
D gene: TRBD1
J gene: TRBJ2-5
V gene: TRBV27
CDR3 DNA: TGTGCCAGCAGTTTCGGTATCGCGCCCGGGACAGGGCGGGAGACCCAGTACTTC
CDR3 protein: CASSFGIAPGTGRETQYF

clone size: .
D gene: .
J gene: TRBJ1-2
V gene: TRBV5-1
CDR3 DNA: TGCGCCAGCAGCTCGACGGGACATAACTATGGCTACACCTTC
CDR3 protein: CASSSTGHNYGYTF

clone size: .
D gene: .
J gene: TRBJ2-1
V gene: TRBV28
CDR3 DNA: TGTGCCAGCAGTTTACTCAATCTCCAGCGATATGGGGAGAATGAGCAGTTCTTC
CDR3 protein: CASSLLNLQRYGENEQFF

clone size: .
D gene: .
J gene: TRBJ2-5
V gene: TRBV18
CDR3 DNA: TGTGCCAGCTCACCACCCGTGCGGGAGACCCAGTACTTC
CDR3 protein: CASSPPVRETQYF

clone size: .
D gene: .
J gene: TRBJ1-2
V gene: TRBV15
CDR3 DNA: TGTGCCACCAGCAGAGAAGCGGGGGTATTAGGCTACACCTTC
CDR3 protein: CATSREAGVLGYTF

clone size: .
D gene: TRBD2
J gene: TRBJ2-5
V gene: TRBV6-5
CDR3 DNA: TGTGCCAGCAGCGGGACTAGCGGGGGCCAACAGTACTTC
CDR3 protein: CASSGTSGGQQYF

clone size: .
D gene: TRBD1
J gene: TRBJ1-6
V gene: TRBV30
CDR3 DNA: TGTGCCGGAGAACAGGGGATCAAGAATTCACCCCTCCACTTT
CDR3 protein: CAGEQGIKNSPLHF

clone size: .
D gene: TRBD2
J gene: TRBJ2-3
V gene: TRBV10-3
CDR3 DNA: TGTGCCATCAGGAGGGAATTCGGGGGGGGCGATACGCAGTATTTT
CDR3 protein: CAIRREFGGGDTQYF

clone size: .
D gene: .
J gene: TRBJ2-3
V gene: TRBV30
CDR3 DNA: TGTGCCTGGAGTTCCAGAACAGATACGCAGTATTTT
CDR3 protein: CAWSSRTDTQYF

clone size: .
D gene: TRBD2
J gene: TRBJ2-2
V gene: TRBV27
CDR3 DNA: TGTGCCAGCAGTTTAAGTCCAGCGGGAGGGCCTAATACCGGGGAGCTGTTTTTT
CDR3 protein: CASSLSPAGGPNTGELFF

clone size: .
D gene: .
J gene: TRBJ2-7
V gene: TRBV5-1
CDR3 DNA: TGCGCCAGCAGCTTGGCAGTCTCCTACGAGCAGTACTTC
CDR3 protein: CASSLAVSYEQYF

clone size: once
D gene: TRBD1
J gene: TRBJ2-7
V gene: TRBV23-1
CDR3 DNA: TGCGCCAGCAGTCAATTTGGGACAGCAAAGACCTACGAGCAGTACTTC
CDR3 protein: CASSQFGTAKTYEQYF

clone size: once
D gene: TRBD1
J gene: TRBJ1-1
V gene: TRBV6-2/TRBV6-3
CDR3 DNA: TGTGCCAGCAGCTCCTGGGGGCGACAGGGGAGCGGCACTGAAGCTTTCTTT
CDR3 protein: CASSSWGRQGSGTEAFF

clone size: .
D gene: .
J gene: TRBJ1-2
V gene: TRBV4-1
CDR3 DNA: TGCGCCAGCAGCCACTGGGGCGACTATGGCTACACCTTC
CDR3 protein: CASSHWGDYGYTF

clone size: .
D gene: TRBD1
J gene: TRBJ2-3
V gene: TRBV24-1
CDR3 DNA: TGTGCCACCAGTGATTCCGGGACAGGGGGCCCAGATACGCAGTATTTT
CDR3 protein: CATSDSGTGGPDTQYF

clone size: few
D gene: TRBD2
J gene: TRBJ2-1
V gene: TRBV2
CDR3 DNA: TGTGCCAGCACTGAATGGGAGGGGAATGAGCAGTTCTTC
CDR3 protein: CASTEWEGNEQFF

clone size: .
D gene: TRBD1
J gene: TRBJ2-1
V gene: TRBV7-8
CDR3 DNA: TGTGCCAGCAGCCTCCGGGACAGGGTCGCTCTCTACAATGAGCAGTTCTTC
CDR3 protein: CASSLRDRVALYNEQFF

clone size: .
D gene: .
J gene: TRBJ1-6
V gene: TRBV2
CDR3 DNA: TGTGCCAGCAAGGAGATGTCCTATAATTCACCCCTCCACTTT
CDR3 protein: CASKEMSYNSPLHF

clone size: .
D gene: .
J gene: TRBJ1-5
V gene: TRBV24-1
CDR3 DNA: TGTGCCACCAGTGACATGGACAGATATCAGCCCCAGCATTTT
CDR3 protein: CATSDMDRYQPQHF

clone size: once
D gene: .
J gene: TRBJ2-3
V gene: TRBV19
CDR3 DNA: TGTGCCAGTAGTATGGCTAGCTATCGCACAGATACGCAGTATTTT
CDR3 protein: CASSMASYRTDTQYF

clone size: .
D gene: .
J gene: TRBJ1-1
V gene: TRBV23-1
CDR3 DNA: TGCGCCAGCGTAATAAGCAGGGTGGGCACTGAAGCTTTCTTT
CDR3 protein: CASVISRVGTEAFF

clone size: .
D gene: TRBD2
J gene: TRBJ2-3
V gene: TRBV5-1
CDR3 DNA: TGCGCCAGCAGTCCGAATTCCGTAGCGGGGGGCACAGATACGCAGTATTTT
CDR3 protein: CASSPNSVAGGTDTQYF

clone size: .
D gene: .
J gene: TRBJ2-3
V gene: TRBV24-1
CDR3 DNA: TGTGCCACCAGTGATTTGACGGGAGTGGCAGGGGATACGCAGTATTTT
CDR3 protein: CATSDLTGVAGDTQYF

clone size: .
D gene: .
J gene: TRBJ1-1
V gene: TRBV18
CDR3 DNA: TGTGCCAGCTCACCACGACGATTGACGGGGGTGGACACTGAAGCTTTCTTT
CDR3 protein: CASSPRRLTGVDTEAFF

clone size: .
D gene: .
J gene: TRBJ1-1
V gene: TRBV28
CDR3 DNA: TGTGCCAGCAGTCCTAGGGGCACGGGTTTATCTGAAGCTTTCTTT
CDR3 protein: CASSPRGTGLSEAFF

clone size: .
D gene: .
J gene: TRBJ2-5
V gene: TRBV10-3
CDR3 DNA: TGTGCCATCAGTGGCGCGGGGCCTTTACAAGAGACCCAGTACTTC
CDR3 protein: CAISGAGPLQETQYF

clone size: .
D gene: .
J gene: TRBJ2-3
V gene: TRBV7-8
CDR3 DNA: TGTGCCAGCAGCTTATTAAGGGGGAGTGCAGATACGCAGTATTTT
CDR3 protein: CASSLLRGSADTQYF